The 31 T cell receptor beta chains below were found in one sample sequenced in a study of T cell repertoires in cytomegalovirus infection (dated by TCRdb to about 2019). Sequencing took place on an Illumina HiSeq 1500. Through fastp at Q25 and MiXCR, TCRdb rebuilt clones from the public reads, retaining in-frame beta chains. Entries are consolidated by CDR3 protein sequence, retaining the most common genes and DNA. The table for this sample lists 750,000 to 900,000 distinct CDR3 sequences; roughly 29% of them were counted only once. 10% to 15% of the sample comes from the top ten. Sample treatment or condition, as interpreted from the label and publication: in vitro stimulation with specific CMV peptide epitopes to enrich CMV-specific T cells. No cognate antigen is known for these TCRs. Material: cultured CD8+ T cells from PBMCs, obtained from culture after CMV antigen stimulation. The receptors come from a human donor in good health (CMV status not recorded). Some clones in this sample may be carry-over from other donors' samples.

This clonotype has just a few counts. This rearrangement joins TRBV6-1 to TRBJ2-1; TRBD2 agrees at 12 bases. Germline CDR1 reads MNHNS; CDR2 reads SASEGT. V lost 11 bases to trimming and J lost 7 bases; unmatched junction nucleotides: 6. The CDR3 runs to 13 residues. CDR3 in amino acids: CAGGLAGRNEQFF. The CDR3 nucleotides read TGTGCCGGCGGACTAGCGGGGCGGAATGAGCAGTTCTTC.

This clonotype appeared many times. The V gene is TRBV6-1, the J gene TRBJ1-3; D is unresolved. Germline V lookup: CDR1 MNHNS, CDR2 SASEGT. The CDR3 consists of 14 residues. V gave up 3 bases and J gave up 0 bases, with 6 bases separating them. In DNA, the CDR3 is TGTGCCAGCAGTGACCCGAGCTCTGGAAACACCATATATTTT. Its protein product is CASSDPSSGNTIYF.

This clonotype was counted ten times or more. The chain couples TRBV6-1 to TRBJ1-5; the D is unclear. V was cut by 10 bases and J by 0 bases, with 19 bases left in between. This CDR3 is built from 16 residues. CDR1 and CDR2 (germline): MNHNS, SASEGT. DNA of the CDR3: TGTGCCACCGATACCCGGGAGCTAGGTAGCAATCAGCCCCAGCATTTT. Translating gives CATDTRELGSNQPQHF.

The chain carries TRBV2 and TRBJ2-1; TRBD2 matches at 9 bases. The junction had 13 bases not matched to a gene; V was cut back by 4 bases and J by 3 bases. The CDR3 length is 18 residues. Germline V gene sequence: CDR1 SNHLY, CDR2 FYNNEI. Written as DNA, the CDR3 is TGTGCCAGCAGTGCCGGTCTAGCGGGGTCCCGGAGCTACAATGAGCAGTTCTTC. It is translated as CASSAGLAGSRSYNEQFF. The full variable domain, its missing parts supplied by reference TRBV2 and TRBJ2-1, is EPEVTQTPSHQVTQMGQEVILRCVPISNHLYFYWYRQILGQKVEFLVSFYNNEISEKSEIFDDQFSVERPDGSNFTLKIRSTKLEDSAMYFCASSAGLAGSRSYNEQFFGPGTRLTVL.

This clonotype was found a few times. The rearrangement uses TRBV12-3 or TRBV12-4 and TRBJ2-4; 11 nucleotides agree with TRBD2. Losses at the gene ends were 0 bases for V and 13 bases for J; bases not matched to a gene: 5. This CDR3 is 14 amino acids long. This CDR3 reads CASSLASGGVEQYF. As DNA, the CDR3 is TGTGCCAGCAGTTTAGCTAGCGGGGGGGTCGAACAGTACTTC.

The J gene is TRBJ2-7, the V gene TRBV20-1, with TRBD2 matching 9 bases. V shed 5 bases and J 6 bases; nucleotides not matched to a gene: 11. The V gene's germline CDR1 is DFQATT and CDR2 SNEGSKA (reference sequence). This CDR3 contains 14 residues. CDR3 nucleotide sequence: TGCAGTGCTGAGGTTGTGGCGGGGGGGCTCGAGCAGTACTTC. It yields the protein CSAEVVAGGLEQYF.

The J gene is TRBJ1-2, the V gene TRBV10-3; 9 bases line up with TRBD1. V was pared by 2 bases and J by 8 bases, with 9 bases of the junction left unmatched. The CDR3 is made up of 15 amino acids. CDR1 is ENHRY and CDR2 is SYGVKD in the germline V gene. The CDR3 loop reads CAISETVGQGRGYTF. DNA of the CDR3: TGTGCCATCAGTGAGACGGTGGGACAGGGACGAGGCTACACCTTC.

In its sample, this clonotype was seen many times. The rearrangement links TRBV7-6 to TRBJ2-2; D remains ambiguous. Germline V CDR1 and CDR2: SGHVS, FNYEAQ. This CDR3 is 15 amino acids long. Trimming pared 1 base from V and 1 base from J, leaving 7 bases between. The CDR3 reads CASSLVEGNTGELFF. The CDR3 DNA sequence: TGTGCCAGCAGCTTAGTTGAAGGGAACACCGGGGAGCTGTTTTTT.

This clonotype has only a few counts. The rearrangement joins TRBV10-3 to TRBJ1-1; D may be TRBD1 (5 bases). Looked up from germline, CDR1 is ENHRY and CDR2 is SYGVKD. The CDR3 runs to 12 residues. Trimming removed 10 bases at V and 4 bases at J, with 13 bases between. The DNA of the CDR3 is TGTGCCACCCGAGGGACTAGCACTGAAGCTTTCTTT. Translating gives CATRGTSTEAFF.

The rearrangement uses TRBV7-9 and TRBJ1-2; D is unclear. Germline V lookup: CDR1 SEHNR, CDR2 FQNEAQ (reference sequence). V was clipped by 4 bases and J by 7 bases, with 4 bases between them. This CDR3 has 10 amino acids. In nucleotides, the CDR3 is TGTGCCAGCAGCTCGACTGGCTACACCTTC. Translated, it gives CASSSTGYTF.

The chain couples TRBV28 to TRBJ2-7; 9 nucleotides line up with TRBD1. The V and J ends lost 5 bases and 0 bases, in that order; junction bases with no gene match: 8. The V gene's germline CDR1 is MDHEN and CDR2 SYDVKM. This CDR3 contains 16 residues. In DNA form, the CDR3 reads TGTGCCAGCAGTCAACCCGGGACAGGGACCTCCTACGAGCAGTACGTC. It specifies CASSQPGTGTSYEQYV.

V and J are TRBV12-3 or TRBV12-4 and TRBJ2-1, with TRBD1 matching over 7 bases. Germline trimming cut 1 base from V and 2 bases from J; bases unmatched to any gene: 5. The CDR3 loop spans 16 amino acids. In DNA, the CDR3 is TGTGCCAGCAGTTTAGAAGAGGGGGCAACCTACAATGAGCAGTTCTTC. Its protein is CASSLEEGATYNEQFF.

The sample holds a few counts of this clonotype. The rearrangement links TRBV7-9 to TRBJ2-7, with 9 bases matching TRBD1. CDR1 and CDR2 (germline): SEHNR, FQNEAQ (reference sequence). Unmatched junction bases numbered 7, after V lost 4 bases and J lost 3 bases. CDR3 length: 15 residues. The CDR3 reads CASSSQGALIYEQYF. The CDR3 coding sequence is TGTGCCAGCAGCTCACAGGGGGCTCTTATCTACGAGCAGTACTTC.

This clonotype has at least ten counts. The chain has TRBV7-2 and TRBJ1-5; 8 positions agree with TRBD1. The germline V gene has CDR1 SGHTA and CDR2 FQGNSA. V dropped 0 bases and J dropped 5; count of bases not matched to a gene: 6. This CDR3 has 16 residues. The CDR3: CASSLAHRGWDQPQHF. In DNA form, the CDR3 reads TGTGCCAGCAGCTTAGCGCACAGGGGGTGGGATCAGCCCCAGCATTTT. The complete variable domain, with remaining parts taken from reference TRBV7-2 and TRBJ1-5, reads GAGVSQSPSNKVTEKGKDVELRCDPISGHTALYWYRQSLGQGLEFLIYFQGNSAPDKSGLPSDRFSAERTGGSVSTLTIQRTQQEDSAVYLCASSLAHRGWDQPQHFGDGTRLSIL.

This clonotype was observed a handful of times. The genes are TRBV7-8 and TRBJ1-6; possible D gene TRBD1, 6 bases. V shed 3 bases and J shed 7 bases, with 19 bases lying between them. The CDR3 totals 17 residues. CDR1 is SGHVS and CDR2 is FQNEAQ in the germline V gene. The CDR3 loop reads CASSLGSKQGINSPLHF. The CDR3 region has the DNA TGTGCCAGCAGCTTGGGGAGTAAACAGGGAATCAATTCACCCCTCCACTTT.

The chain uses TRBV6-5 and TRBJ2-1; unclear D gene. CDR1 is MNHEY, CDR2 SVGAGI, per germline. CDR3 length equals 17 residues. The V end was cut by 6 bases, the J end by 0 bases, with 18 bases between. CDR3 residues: CASSQNSALPSYNEQFF. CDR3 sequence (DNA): TGTGCCAGCAGCCAAAACAGTGCCCTACCCTCCTACAATGAGCAGTTCTTC.

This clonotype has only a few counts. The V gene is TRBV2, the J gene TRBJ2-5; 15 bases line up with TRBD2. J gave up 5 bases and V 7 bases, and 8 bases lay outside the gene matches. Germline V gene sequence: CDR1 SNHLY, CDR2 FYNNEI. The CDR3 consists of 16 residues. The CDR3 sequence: CASIRTSGGASETQYF. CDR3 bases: TGTGCCAGCATCAGGACTAGCGGGGGGGCCTCGGAGACCCAGTACTTC.

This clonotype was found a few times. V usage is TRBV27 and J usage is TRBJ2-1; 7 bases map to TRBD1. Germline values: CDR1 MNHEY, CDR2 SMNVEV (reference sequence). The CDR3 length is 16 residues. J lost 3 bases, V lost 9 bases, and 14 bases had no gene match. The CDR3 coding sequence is TGTGCCAGTGGTGCATCCCCGGGACAGCACTACAATGAGCAGTTCTTC. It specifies CASGASPGQHYNEQFF.

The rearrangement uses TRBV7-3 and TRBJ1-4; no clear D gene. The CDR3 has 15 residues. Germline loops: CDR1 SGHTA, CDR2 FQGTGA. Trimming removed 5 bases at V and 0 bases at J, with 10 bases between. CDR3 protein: CASSTDTATNEKLFF. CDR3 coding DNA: TGTGCCAGCAGCACGGATACCGCAACTAATGAAAAACTGTTTTTT.

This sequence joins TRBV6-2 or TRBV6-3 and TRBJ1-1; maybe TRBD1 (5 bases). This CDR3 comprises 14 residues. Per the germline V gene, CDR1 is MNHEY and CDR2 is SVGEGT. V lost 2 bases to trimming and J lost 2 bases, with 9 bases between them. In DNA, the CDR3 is TGTGCCAGCAGTTACACCCGGACAAACACTGAAGCTTTCTTT. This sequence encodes CASSYTRTNTEAFF.

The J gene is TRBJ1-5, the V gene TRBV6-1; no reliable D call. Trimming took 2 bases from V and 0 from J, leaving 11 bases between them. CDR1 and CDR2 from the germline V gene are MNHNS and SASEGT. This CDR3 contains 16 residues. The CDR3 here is CASSEWWDSSNQPQHF. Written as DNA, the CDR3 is TGTGCCAGCAGTGAATGGTGGGATAGTAGCAATCAGCCCCAGCATTTT.

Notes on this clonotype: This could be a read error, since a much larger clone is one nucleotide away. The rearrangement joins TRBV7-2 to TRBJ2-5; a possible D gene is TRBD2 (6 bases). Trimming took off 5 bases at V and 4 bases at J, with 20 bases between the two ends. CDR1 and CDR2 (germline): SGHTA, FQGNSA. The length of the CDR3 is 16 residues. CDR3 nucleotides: TGTGCCAGCAGCCCCTTCAGGCGGGGAACGGGAGAGACCCAGTACTTC. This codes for CASSPFRRGTGETQYF.

The CDR3 reads CASTFPGNRIGDTQYF. The DNA of the CDR3 is TGTGCCAGCACCTTCCCCGGGAATCGTATTGGAGATACGCAGTATTTT. This sequence joins TRBV12-3 or TRBV12-4 and TRBJ2-3; tentatively, D is TRBD2 (5 bases). This CDR3 is built from 16 residues. Between the trimmed V and J ends, which lost 7 bases and 5 bases, there was a span of 22 bases.

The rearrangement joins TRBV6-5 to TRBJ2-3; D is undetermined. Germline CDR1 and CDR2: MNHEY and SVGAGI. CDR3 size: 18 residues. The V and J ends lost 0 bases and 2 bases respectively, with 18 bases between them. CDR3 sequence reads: CASSYSAFQRDTTDTQYF. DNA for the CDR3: TGTGCCAGCAGTTACTCCGCCTTTCAGCGCGACACCACAGATACGCAGTATTTT.

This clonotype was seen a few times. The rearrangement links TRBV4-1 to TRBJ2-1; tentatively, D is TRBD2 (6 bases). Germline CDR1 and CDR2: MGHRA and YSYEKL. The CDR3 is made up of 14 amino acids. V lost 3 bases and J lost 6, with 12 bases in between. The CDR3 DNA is TGCGCCAGCAGCCACCCTTCCGGGGGCAATGAGCAGTTCTTC. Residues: CASSHPSGGNEQFF.

DNA for the CDR3: TGTGCCAGCAGCCCCAGAGGCGGGGGGGGCCATGAGCAGTTCTTC. Amino acids: CASSPRGGGGHEQFF. The J gene is TRBJ2-1, the V gene TRBV7-9, with TRBD2 identical over 9 bases. Germline V gene data show CDR1 as SEHNR and CDR2 as FQNEAQ (reference sequence). This CDR3 is built from 15 residues. Trimming cost V 5 bases and J 8 bases; bases outside gene matches: 10.

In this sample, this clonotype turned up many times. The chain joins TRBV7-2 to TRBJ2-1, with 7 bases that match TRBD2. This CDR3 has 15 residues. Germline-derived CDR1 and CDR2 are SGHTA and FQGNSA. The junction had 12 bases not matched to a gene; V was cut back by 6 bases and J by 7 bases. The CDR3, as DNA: TGTGCCAGCAGTCGAACGGGGGGATGGGGGAATGAGCAGTTCTTC. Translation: CASSRTGGWGNEQFF.

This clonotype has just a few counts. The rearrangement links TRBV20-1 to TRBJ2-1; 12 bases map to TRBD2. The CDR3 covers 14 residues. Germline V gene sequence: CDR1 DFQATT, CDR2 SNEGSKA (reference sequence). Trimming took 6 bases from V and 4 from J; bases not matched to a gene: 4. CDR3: CSAILAGGYNEQFF. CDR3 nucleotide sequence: TGCAGTGCAATACTAGCGGGGGGTTACAATGAGCAGTTCTTC.

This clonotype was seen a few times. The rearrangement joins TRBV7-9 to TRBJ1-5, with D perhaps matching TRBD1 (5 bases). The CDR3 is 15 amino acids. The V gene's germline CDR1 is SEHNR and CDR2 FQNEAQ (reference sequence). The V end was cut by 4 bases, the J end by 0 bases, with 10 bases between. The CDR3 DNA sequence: TGTGCCAGCAGCTATGACAGCTATAGCAATCAGCCCCAGCATTTT. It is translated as CASSYDSYSNQPQHF.

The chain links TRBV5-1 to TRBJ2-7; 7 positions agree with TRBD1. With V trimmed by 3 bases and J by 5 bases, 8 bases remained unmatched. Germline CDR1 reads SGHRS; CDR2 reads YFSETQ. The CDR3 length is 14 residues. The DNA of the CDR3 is TGCGCCAGCAGCTACGACAGGGCTGTCGACGAGCAGTACTTC. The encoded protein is CASSYDRAVDEQYF.

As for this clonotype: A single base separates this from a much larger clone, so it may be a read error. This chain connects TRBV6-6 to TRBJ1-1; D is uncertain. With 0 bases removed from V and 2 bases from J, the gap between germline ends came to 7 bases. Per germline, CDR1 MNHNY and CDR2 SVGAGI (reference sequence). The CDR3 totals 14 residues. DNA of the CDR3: TGTGCCAGCAGTTACTCAGGGTGCAACACTGAAGCTTTCTTT. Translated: CASSYSGCNTEAFF.